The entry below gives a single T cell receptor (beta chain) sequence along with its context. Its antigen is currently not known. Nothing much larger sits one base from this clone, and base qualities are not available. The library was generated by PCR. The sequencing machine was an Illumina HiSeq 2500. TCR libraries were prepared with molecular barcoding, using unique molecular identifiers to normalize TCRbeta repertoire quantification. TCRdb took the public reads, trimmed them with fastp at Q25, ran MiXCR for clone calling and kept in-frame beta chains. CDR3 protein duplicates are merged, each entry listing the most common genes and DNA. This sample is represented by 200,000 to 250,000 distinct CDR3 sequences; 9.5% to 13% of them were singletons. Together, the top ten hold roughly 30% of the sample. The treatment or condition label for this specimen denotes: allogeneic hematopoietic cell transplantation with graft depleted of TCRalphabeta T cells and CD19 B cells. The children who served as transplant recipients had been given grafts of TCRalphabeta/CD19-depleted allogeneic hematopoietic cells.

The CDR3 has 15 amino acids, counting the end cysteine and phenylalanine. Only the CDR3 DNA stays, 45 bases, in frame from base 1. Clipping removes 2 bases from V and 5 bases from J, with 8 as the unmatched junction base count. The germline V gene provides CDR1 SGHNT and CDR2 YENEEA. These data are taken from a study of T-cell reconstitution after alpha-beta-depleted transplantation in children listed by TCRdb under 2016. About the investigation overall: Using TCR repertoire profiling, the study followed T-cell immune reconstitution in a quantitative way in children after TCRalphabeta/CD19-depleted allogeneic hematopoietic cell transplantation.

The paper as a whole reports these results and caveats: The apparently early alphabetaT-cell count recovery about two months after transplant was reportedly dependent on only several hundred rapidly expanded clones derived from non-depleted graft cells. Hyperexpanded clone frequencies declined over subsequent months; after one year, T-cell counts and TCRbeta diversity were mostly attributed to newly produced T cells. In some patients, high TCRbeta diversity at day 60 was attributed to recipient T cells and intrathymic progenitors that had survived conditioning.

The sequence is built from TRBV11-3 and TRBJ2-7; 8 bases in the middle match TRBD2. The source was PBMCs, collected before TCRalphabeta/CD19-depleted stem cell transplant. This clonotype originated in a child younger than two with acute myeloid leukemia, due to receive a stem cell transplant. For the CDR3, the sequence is CASSLTGGTSHEQYF. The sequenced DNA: TGTGCCAGCAGCTTAACGGGGGGGACTAGTCACGAGCAGTACTTC.